These 17 T cell receptor beta chains were all obtained from the same sample, sequenced in a study of blood T cell repertoires in COVID-19. Only in-frame clones appear in the TCRdb table, and some are missing; sequencing was by immunoSEQ multiplex PCR. Among approximately 90,000 clones listed, about 85% were seen once. Input material: peripheral blood. All receptors come from a man in his fifties or sixties with acute or convalescent COVID-19.

The V call is TRBV11-2, the J call TRBJ2-1, with D uncertain. The V gene lost 2 bases and the J gene lost 1 base, with 9 bases spanning the gap. The CDR3 has 15 amino acids. Germline V gene sequence: CDR1 SGHAT, CDR2 FQNNGV. CDR3 in DNA: TGTGCCAGCAGCTTATTAGTTCTGTCCTACAATGAGCAGTTCTTC. Its translation: CASSLLVLSYNEQFF.

The chain has TRBV19 and TRBJ1-4, with TRBD1 matching over 7 bases. V lost 6 bases, J lost 4 bases, and 5 bases stayed unmatched. The CDR3 extends over 14 amino acids. CDR1 LNHDA and CDR2 SQIVND come from the germline V gene (reference sequence). The chain's CDR3 is CASRKGQFNEKLFF. For the CDR3, the DNA is TGTGCCAGTAGAAAGGGACAGTTTAATGAAAAACTGTTTTTT. Full variable domain (missing parts from reference TRBV19 and TRBJ1-4): DGGITQSPKYLFRKEGQNVTLSCEQNLNHDAMYWYRQDPGQGLRLIYYSQIVNDFQKGDIAEGYSVSREKKESFPLTVTSAQKNPTAFYLCASRKGQFNEKLFFGSGTQLSVL.

The chain's CDR3 is CASSYSKRGKETQYF. CDR3 DNA sequence: TGTGCCAGCAGTTACTCGAAGCGGGGGAAAGAGACCCAGTACTTC. The chain joins TRBV6-2 or TRBV6-3 to TRBJ2-5; 8 nucleotides align to TRBD2. The CDR3 extends over 15 amino acids. The V segment lost 0 bases and the J segment 3 bases; nucleotides outside the gene matches: 3. Germline V CDR1 and CDR2: MNHEY, SVGEGT.

The CDR3, as DNA: TGTGCCAGCTCACCTGGACAGGGCTGGATCGGGGAGCTGTTTTTT. Protein product: CASSPGQGWIGELFF. V gene TRBV18 combines with J gene TRBJ2-2; 8 positions agree with TRBD1. This CDR3 is 15 amino acids long. CDR1 is KGHSH and CDR2 is LQKENI in the germline V gene. Losses at the gene ends were 3 bases for V and 7 bases for J; bases not matched to a gene: 7.

This clone appeared once. The chain couples TRBV4-3 to TRBJ1-6, with D perhaps matching TRBD1 (6 bases). V lost 1 base and J lost 6, with 10 bases in between. Germline assignment: CDR1 LGHNA and CDR2 YSLEER. The CDR3 consists of 15 residues. CDR3 residues: CASSQGRGANSPLHF. The CDR3 nucleotides are TGCGCCAGCAGCCAAGGGCGGGGGGCTAATTCACCCCTCCACTTT.

The chain uses TRBV19 and TRBJ2-3; the D gene is possibly TRBD1 (6 bases). The germline V and J ends were trimmed by 5 bases and 10 bases, with 16 bases remaining between them. Germline V gene data show CDR1 as LNHDA and CDR2 as SQIVND (reference sequence). The CDR3 loop spans 13 amino acids. As DNA, the CDR3 is TGTGCCAGTAGTCGTCCAGAAGGGGGTCCGCAGTATTTT. Protein sequence: CASSRPEGGPQYF.

The V gene is TRBV30, the J gene TRBJ1-1; TRBD1 aligns across 7 bases. This CDR3 spans 11 amino acids. Germline CDR1 reads GTSNPN; CDR2 reads SVGIG (reference sequence). J gave up 6 bases and V 5 bases, and 3 bases lay outside the gene matches. CDR3 residues: CAWDRAAEAFF. CDR3 coding DNA: TGTGCCTGGGACAGGGCCGCTGAAGCTTTCTTT.

The chain carries TRBV5-1 and TRBJ1-1; 11 nucleotides match TRBD1. The CDR3 has 15 amino acids. Germline V gene lookup returns CDR1 SGHRS and CDR2 YFSETQ. With 3 bases clipped from V and 6 bases from J, the junction kept 7 bases outside the gene matches. CDR3 sequence (DNA): TGCGCCAGCAGCTGGACAGGGGGCACGACTTCTGAAGCTTTCTTT. It specifies CASSWTGGTTSEAFF.

The chain employs TRBV11-1 and TRBJ2-7; 8 bases fit TRBD1. CDR1 and CDR2 from the germline V gene are SGHAT and FQDESV (reference sequence). J was trimmed by 7 bases and V by 2 bases; bases with no gene match: 10. The CDR3 loop spans 15 amino acids. The CDR3 DNA is TGTGCCAGCAGCTTACCCGGGACAGGAGGTGAGGAGCAGTACTTC. Translated: CASSLPGTGGEEQYF.

The V call is TRBV11-2, the J call TRBJ2-7; 9 bases align to TRBD1. This CDR3 contains 18 residues. V was pared by 5 bases and J by 2 bases, with 16 bases of the junction left unmatched. Germline CDR1 SGHAT, CDR2 FQNNGV. The CDR3 nucleotides read TGTGCCAGCAGCCCCCTTAACAGGGGGCGCGGAACTCCCTACGAGCAGTACTTC. Its protein product is CASSPLNRGRGTPYEQYF.

V and J are TRBV3-1 (or the pseudogene TRBV3-2) and TRBJ1-2; a weak D match, TRBD1 (5 bases). Germline CDR1 is LGHDT and CDR2 is YNNKEL (reference sequence). The ends were cut back, 4 bases at V and 3 bases at J, with 18 bases in the middle. The CDR3 covers 16 residues. The CDR3 DNA reads TGTGCCAGCAGCCCCGGAACAGGACGAATGGACTATGGCTACACCTTC. Translating it yields CASSPGTGRMDYGYTF.

The chain recombines TRBV6-6 with TRBJ1-1; possibly TRBD1 for D (6 bases). V dropped 6 bases and J dropped 1 base, with 9 bases sitting between them. This CDR3 comprises 13 residues. The germline V gene encodes CDR1 MNHNY and CDR2 SVGAGI (reference sequence). CDR3 nucleotide sequence: TGTGCCAGCAGCCGGACAGAGAACACTGAAGCTTTCTTT. Protein: CASSRTENTEAFF.

V is TRBV6-1 and J is TRBJ2-7; no firm D call. Germline values: CDR1 MNHNS, CDR2 SASEGT. Between the trimmed V and J ends, which lost 3 bases and 0 bases, there was a span of 18 bases. The CDR3 is 17 amino acids. The CDR3 DNA is TGTGCCAGCAGTGAGGATGTTGCAGCGAACCTCTCCTACGAGCAGTACTTC. Translating it yields CASSEDVAANLSYEQYF.

The chain uses TRBV7-3 and TRBJ2-6; 7 bases fit TRBD1. The CDR3 runs to 17 residues. The germline gives CDR1 SGHTA, CDR2 FQGTGA. The V gene end was trimmed by 8 bases and the J gene end by 4 bases; junction bases not matched to a gene: 14. This chain's CDR3 is CASSPAQGRSGANVLTF. CDR3 sequence (DNA): TGTGCCAGCTCCCCTGCACAGGGGCGTTCAGGGGCCAACGTCCTGACTTTC. The full variable domain, rest sourced from reference TRBV7-3 and TRBJ2-6, is GAGVSQTPSNKVTEKGKYVELRCDPISGHTALYWYRQSLGQGPEFLIYFQGTGAADDSGLPNDRFFAVRPEGSVSTLKIQRTERGDSAVYLCASSPAQGRSGANVLTFGAGSRLTVL.

The V gene is TRBV19, the J gene TRBJ1-6, with 11 bases fitting TRBD1. The V and J ends lost 6 bases and 7 bases, in that order; junction bases with no gene match: 8. This CDR3 is built from 16 residues. Germline lookup yields CDR1 LNHDA and CDR2 SQIVND (reference sequence). The CDR3 DNA reads TGTGCCAGTAGACTCCAGGACAGGGGGCAAAATTCACCCCTCCACTTT. Translation gives CASRLQDRGQNSPLHF.

The gene calls are TRBV5-8 and TRBJ2-3; TRBD2 agrees at 9 bases. With 6 bases clipped from V and 0 bases from J, the junction kept 14 bases outside the gene matches. The CDR3 has 18 residues. Germline V CDR1 and CDR2: SGHTS, YDEGEE. CDR3 bases: TGTGCCAGCACCTTCTTGGTTAGGCTAGCGGGGAGCACAGATACGCAGTATTTT. Its translation is CASTFLVRLAGSTDTQYF.

The chain uses TRBV7-2 and TRBJ1-5, with a tentative D call TRBD1 (6 bases). Trimming shortened V by 2 bases and J by 4 bases, and 12 bases separated the two germline ends. This CDR3 is 15 amino acids long. Germline V gene data show CDR1 as SGHTA and CDR2 as FQGNSA. CDR3 sequence reads: CASSLSPGHNQPQHF. CDR3 bases: TGTGCCAGCAGCTTAAGTCCGGGACATAATCAGCCCCAGCATTTT.